Below are 7 T cell receptor beta chains sequenced from a single sample in a study of shared clonotypes between healthy human individuals. Sequenced by immunoSEQ multiplex PCR; TCRdb stores in-frame clones only, minus some. This table holds roughly 170,000 clones, 66% found once. Input material: memory CD4+ T cells sorted from blood. Subset noted: CD45RA-negative fraction. These TCRs come from a man aged 25-40 years in good health.

The chain links TRBV29-1 to TRBJ2-1; 10 nucleotides match TRBD2. Germline V lookup: CDR1 SQVTM, CDR2 ANQGSEA. The CDR3 runs to 15 residues. V was clipped by 4 bases and J by 2 bases; unmatched bases: 5. DNA for the CDR3: TGCAGCGTTGTCCCTACTAGCGGGACCTACAATGAGCAGTTCTTC. Encoded protein: CSVVPTSGTYNEQFF.

The chain joins TRBV6-6 to TRBJ1-1; D unresolved. CDR1 is MNHNY and CDR2 is SVGAGI in the germline V gene (reference sequence). V lost 2 bases to trimming and J lost 4 bases, with 14 bases between them. This CDR3 is 15 amino acids long. As DNA, the CDR3 is TGTGCCAGCAGTTACGCGCCGGGTTTGGGCACTGAAGCTTTCTTT. Protein: CASSYAPGLGTEAFF.

The J gene is TRBJ2-1, the V gene TRBV14; D remains ambiguous. The V end was cut by 4 bases, the J end by 9 bases, with 7 bases between. This CDR3 comprises 11 residues. The germline gives CDR1 SGHDN, CDR2 FVKESK. CDR3 nucleotides: TGTGCCAGCAGCCGCGGCGTTGAGCAGTTCTTC. Its translation is CASSRGVEQFF.

This rearrangement joins TRBV28 to TRBJ2-1; TRBD2 agrees at 13 bases. The CDR3 runs to 18 residues. J gave up 0 bases and V 8 bases, and 10 bases lay outside the gene matches. Germline values: CDR1 MDHEN, CDR2 SYDVKM. The CDR3 region has the DNA TGTGCCAGCGCCGTACTAGCGGGAGGGCCAAGCTCCTACAATGAGCAGTTCTTC. Protein: CASAVLAGGPSSYNEQFF.

The chain couples TRBV19 to TRBJ2-5; D not resolved. V was cut by 8 bases and J by 4 bases, with 11 bases left in between. Germline CDR1 reads LNHDA; CDR2 reads SQIVND (reference sequence). The CDR3 extends over 12 amino acids. The CDR3 DNA reads as TGTGCCAGTTCTGGGTTTCGAGAGACCCAGTACTTC. Translating gives CASSGFRETQYF. Looking up the rest from reference TRBV19 and TRBJ2-5 gives the full variable domain: DGGITQSPKYLFRKEGQNVTLSCEQNLNHDAMYWYRQDPGQGLRLIYYSQIVNDFQKGDIAEGYSVSREKKESFPLTVTSAQKNPTAFYLCASSGFRETQYFGPGTRLLVL.

The chain uses TRBV14 and TRBJ2-1, with TRBD2 matching 10 bases. Germline V CDR1 and CDR2: SGHDN, FVKESK. This CDR3 is built from 17 residues. The ends lost 0 bases at V and 6 bases at J; junction bases unmatched: 8. The CDR3 DNA is TGTGCCAGCAGCCAAGAACTTACTAGCGGGATAGGCAATGAGCAGTTCTTC. Amino acid sequence: CASSQELTSGIGNEQFF. Based on the CDR3 plus reference TRBV14 and TRBJ2-1, the full variable domain is EAGVTQFPSHSVIEKGQTVTLRCDPISGHDNLYWYRRVMGKEIKFLLHFVKESKQDESGMPNNRFLAERTGGTYSTLKVQPAELEDSGVYFCASSQELTSGIGNEQFFGPGTRLTVL.

V usage is TRBV5-5 and J usage is TRBJ2-5; TRBD2 matches 7 bases. Germline V gene sequence: CDR1 SGHKS, CDR2 YYEKEE (reference sequence). The CDR3 is 14 amino acids. After removal of 2 bases from V and 0 bases from J, the junction contained 1 base not matched to a gene. The CDR3 loop reads CASSLTSDQETQYF. The CDR3 nucleotides read TGTGCCAGCAGCTTAACTAGCGACCAAGAGACCCAGTACTTC.